The sequence of this T cell receptor (beta chain) was determined in a study of T cells in women clearing cervical HPV infection. Across the study: HLA type could not be excluded as a confounder. Overall study results and limits: Repertoire richness, not evenness, was significantly elevated in CIN3+ cases versus controls. TRBV6-7 abundance was lower in cases than controls (roughly 0.12% versus 0.15%).

The CDR3 is 17 amino acids. The V and J ends lost 4 bases and 0 bases respectively, with 13 bases between them. Germline V gene lookup returns CDR1 SNHLY and CDR2 FYNNEI. MY09/MY11 PCR detected cervical HPV DNA; dot-blot assigned genotypes. Details on this clone: Its antigen is still unknown. The sequenced fragment ends 3 residues before the CDR3 boundary, so the rest is inferred from the germline J gene.

Using immunoSEQ multiplex PCR, the repertoire was profiled, and TCRdb retains in-frame clones only, with some absent. The repertoire shows under 50,000 clones; the top ten hold 4.5% to 6%. This chain uses TRBV2 with TRBJ2-6, with D tentatively TRBD1 (5 bases). Sequencing was performed on blood buffy coat. The TCR comes from a woman between 18 and 69 years old with a cervical HPV16 infection that either progressed to CIN3+ or cleared (not recorded which). The sequenced part of the CDR3 DNA is TGTGCCAGCAGTGTAGAAGGGGCGGCCTCTGGGGCCAACGTC. Residues: CASSVEGAASGANV. The CDR3 reads in full as CASSVEGAASGANVLTF.